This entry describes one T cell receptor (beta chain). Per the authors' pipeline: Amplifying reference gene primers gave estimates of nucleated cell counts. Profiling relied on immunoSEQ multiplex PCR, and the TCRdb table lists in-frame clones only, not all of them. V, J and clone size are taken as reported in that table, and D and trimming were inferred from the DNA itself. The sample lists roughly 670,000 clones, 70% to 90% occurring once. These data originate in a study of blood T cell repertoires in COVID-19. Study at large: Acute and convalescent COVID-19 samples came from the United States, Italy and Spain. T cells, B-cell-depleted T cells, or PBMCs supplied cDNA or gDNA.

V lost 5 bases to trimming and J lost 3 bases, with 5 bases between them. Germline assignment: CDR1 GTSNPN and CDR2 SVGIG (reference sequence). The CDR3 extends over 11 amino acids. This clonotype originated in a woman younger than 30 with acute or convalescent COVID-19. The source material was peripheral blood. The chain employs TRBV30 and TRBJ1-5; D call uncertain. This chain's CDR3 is CAWGVNQPQHF. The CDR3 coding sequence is TGTGCCTGGGGAGTCAATCAGCCCCAGCATTTT.